These 16 T cell receptor beta chains came from one sample sequenced in a study of beta chain features in type 1 diabetes. The sequenced template was cDNA made from the entire isolated RNA. Assay used: immunoSEQ multiplex PCR; TCRdb lists only in-frame clones, some missing. The table lists 810,000 or so clones, 17% of them singletons. The specimen sequenced was naive CD4+ T cells from blood. These TCRs come from a woman aged 18 to 35 in good health.

The chain has TRBV7-9 and TRBJ2-4; 11 positions agree with TRBD2. Germline V gene data show CDR1 as SEHNR and CDR2 as FQNEAQ (reference sequence). The CDR3 is 17 amino acids. V was clipped by 3 bases and J by 0 bases; unmatched bases: 4. CDR3: CASSFSGRGLAKNIQYF. The CDR3 DNA sequence: TGTGCCAGCAGCTTTAGCGGGAGGGGACTAGCCAAAAACATTCAGTACTTC.

This clone was counted only a few times. The genes are TRBV21-1 and TRBJ2-1. TRBV21-1 counts as a pseudogene. The CDR3 sequence is 14 residues long. CDR3 sequence reads: CASSPSVWDNEQFF. CDR3 sequence (DNA): TGTGCCAGCAGCCCCTCCGTTTGGGACAATGAGCAGTTCTTC.

The gene calls are TRBV28 and TRBJ2-2; TRBD2 is a possible D gene (6 bases). CDR1 is MDHEN, CDR2 SYDVKM, per germline. With 4 bases removed from V and 0 bases from J, the gap between germline ends came to 9 bases. The CDR3 contains 15 residues. The CDR3 is CASSSRGANTGELFF. As DNA, the CDR3 is TGTGCCAGCAGTTCGCGGGGCGCGAACACCGGGGAGCTGTTTTTT.

The chain has TRBV28 and TRBJ2-1; possibly TRBD1 for D (5 bases). CDR1 and CDR2 from the germline V gene are MDHEN and SYDVKM. The CDR3 sequence is 14 residues long. V dropped 8 bases and J dropped 8 bases, with 19 bases sitting between them. The CDR3: CASGMQGMVDEQFF. CDR3 DNA sequence: TGTGCCAGCGGAATGCAGGGTATGGTCGATGAGCAGTTCTTC.

The CDR3 region is CATSRGGSEETQYF. CDR3 DNA sequence: TGTGCCACCAGCAGAGGAGGGTCGGAAGAGACCCAGTACTTC. The chain links TRBV15 to TRBJ2-5; maybe TRBD2 (5 bases). CDR1 and CDR2 (germline): LNHNV, YYDKDF (reference sequence). CDR3 length: 14 residues. V gave up 1 base and J gave up 3 bases, with 9 bases separating them. The full variable domain, in which reference TRBV15 and TRBJ2-5 provide the parts outside the CDR3, is DAMVIQNPRYQVTQFGKPVTLSCSQTLNHNVMYWYQQKSSQAPKLLFHYYDKDFNNEADTPDNFQSRRPNTSFCFLDIRSPGLGDTAMYLCATSRGGSEETQYFGPGTRLLVL.

This clone was seen a handful of times. The chain couples TRBV7-2 to TRBJ2-5; 7 bases match TRBD2. Matching the DNA end better, TRBJ2-7 makes the J call doubtful. The CDR3 has 14 residues. Germline CDR1 SGHTA, CDR2 FQGNSA. For the CDR3, the DNA is TGTGCCAGCAGCTTATCAAGCGGGACGGGCGAGCAGTACTTC. Its translation is CASSLSSGTGEQYF.

This clone was observed a handful of times. The chain links TRBV11-2 to TRBJ2-3; no clear D gene. The germline V and J ends were trimmed by 5 bases and 4 bases, with 7 bases remaining between them. CDR3 length: 12 residues. Germline V gene data show CDR1 as SGHAT and CDR2 as FQNNGV. The DNA for the CDR3 is TGTGCCAGCAGCGCACGCCCAGATACGCAGTATTTT. It is translated as CASSARPDTQYF.

This chain links TRBV7-8 with TRBJ1-3, with TRBD1 as a possible D gene (6 bases). Germline V gene data show CDR1 as SGHVS and CDR2 as FQNEAQ. V was cut by 5 bases and J by 4 bases, with 15 bases left in between. The CDR3 sequence is 15 residues long. Here the CDR3 reads CASSPRTAPGNTIYF. CDR3 sequence (DNA): TGTGCCAGCAGCCCACGGACAGCGCCGGGAAACACCATATATTTT.

This clone was found a few times. This chain joins TRBV2 and TRBJ2-4; tentatively, D is TRBD1 (5 bases). V lost 7 bases and J 0 bases, leaving 16 bases between the germline ends. CDR1 and CDR2 (germline): SNHLY, FYNNEI. The CDR3 is 16 amino acids. The CDR3, as DNA: TGTGCCAGCACCCCAGGACATCTGCTAGCCAAAAACATTCAGTACTTC. This translates into CASTPGHLLAKNIQYF.

The genes are TRBV10-3 and TRBJ1-1, with D unresolved. Germline V gene sequence: CDR1 ENHRY, CDR2 SYGVKD. This CDR3 spans 13 amino acids. With 0 bases removed from V and 7 bases from J, the gap between germline ends came to 9 bases. The CDR3 loop reads CAISESREVEAFF. The CDR3 coding sequence is TGTGCCATCAGTGAGTCGAGGGAGGTTGAAGCTTTCTTT.

This clone has only a few counts. Other DNA sequences in the sample encode the same CDR3. V is TRBV2 and J is TRBJ2-2; TRBD2 agrees at 16 bases. Germline assignment: CDR1 SNHLY and CDR2 FYNNEI. The CDR3 consists of 15 residues. The ends lost 6 bases at V and 5 bases at J; junction bases unmatched: 0. The CDR3 DNA follows: TGTGCCAGCAGGGGACTAGCGGGAGGGACCGGGGAGCTGTTTTTT. Translating gives CASRGLAGGTGELFF.

This chain connects TRBV14 to TRBJ2-2, with 7 nucleotides matching TRBD1. V gave up 4 bases and J gave up 2 bases; unmatched junction bases: 10. Germline lookup yields CDR1 SGHDN and CDR2 FVKESK. This CDR3 has 17 residues. In nucleotides, the CDR3 is TGTGCCAGCAGCCCGTTTTCCGGGACAGTTAACACCGGGGAGCTGTTTTTT. It specifies CASSPFSGTVNTGELFF.

This clone appeared a few times. The chain employs TRBV7-2 and TRBJ1-2; no firm D call. The CDR3 totals 13 residues. V lost 1 base and J lost 10, with 13 bases in between. Germline V gene data show CDR1 as SGHTA and CDR2 as FQGNSA. CDR3 DNA sequence: TGTGCCAGCAGCTTAGTTTGGGCCGACTACTACACCTTC. It translates to CASSLVWADYYTF. The full variable domain, in which reference TRBV7-2 and TRBJ1-2 provide the parts outside the CDR3, is GAGVSQSPSNKVTEKGKDVELRCDPISGHTALYWYRQSLGQGLEFLIYFQGNSAPDKSGLPSDRFSAERTGGSVSTLTIQRTQQEDSAVYLCASSLVWADYYTFGSGTRLTVV.

The V and J genes are TRBV14 and TRBJ1-2; possibly TRBD1 for D (5 bases). Germline assignment: CDR1 SGHDN and CDR2 FVKESK. This CDR3 has 15 amino acids. V was clipped by 0 bases and J by 3 bases, with 11 bases between them. CDR3 DNA sequence: TGTGCCAGCAGCCAAGATGGGGGATTGGACTATGGCTACACCTTC. It is translated as CASSQDGGLDYGYTF.

The CDR3 is CASSQNQGPLRTGELFF. As DNA, the CDR3 is TGCGCCAGCAGCCAAAACCAGGGGCCCCTGAGAACCGGGGAGCTGTTTTTT. This chain connects TRBV4-3 to TRBJ2-2, with TRBD1 as a possible D gene (6 bases). CDR1 and CDR2 (germline): LGHNA, YSLEER. Trimming removed 2 bases at V and 5 bases at J, with 18 bases between. This CDR3 comprises 17 residues.

The chain employs TRBV11-1 and TRBJ2-2, with 9 bases lining up with TRBD1. This CDR3 spans 14 amino acids. The V gene's germline CDR1 is SGHAT and CDR2 FQDESV (reference sequence). With V trimmed by 8 bases and J by 7 bases, 8 bases remained unmatched. DNA of the CDR3: TGTGCCAGCGAAGGGGGGACAGGGCTCGGGGAGCTGTTTTTT. It yields the protein CASEGGTGLGELFF.